The T cell receptor beta chain described here comes from a study of blood T cell repertoires in COVID-19. Study overall: Donors in the United States, Italy and Spain gave samples during acute or convalescent COVID-19.

The V segment lost 0 bases and the J segment 7 bases; nucleotides outside the gene matches: 3. This CDR3 has 14 amino acids. The germline gives CDR1 PRHDT, CDR2 FYEKMQ (reference sequence). The protocol was immunoSEQ multiplex PCR, while the TCRdb copy is restricted to in-frame clones and leaves out a portion. This sample has 30,000 to 40,000 clones, with 85% found just once. The sample comprised peripheral blood. This receptor was identified in a human donor with acute or convalescent COVID-19. The donor label of this sample is uncertain. V and J are TRBV13 and TRBJ2-1; 7 bases line up with TRBD2. The CDR3 DNA reads as TGTGCCAGCAGCTTAGGGGTCGGGGGGAATGAGCAGTTCTTC. It encodes CASSLGVGGNEQFF.